The 14 T cell receptor beta chains reported below all come from one sample, sequenced in a study of blood T cell repertoires in COVID-19. Here immunoSEQ multiplex PCR was the method, and the copy in TCRdb shows in-frame clones only, minus some. The data contain about 250,000 clones, roughly 83% of them seen just once; the ten biggest clones take up roughly 10%. The sample was peripheral blood. The receptors come from a man older than 75 with acute or convalescent COVID-19.

This chain links TRBV2 with TRBJ1-6; possible D gene TRBD1, 5 bases. The V gene lost 5 bases and the J gene lost 2 bases, with 10 bases spanning the gap. Germline V gene data show CDR1 as SNHLY and CDR2 as FYNNEI. There are 15 residues in the CDR3. CDR3 nucleotide sequence: TGTGCCAGCAGTTCCAGACAGACCTATAATTCACCCCTCCACTTT. Protein sequence: CASSSRQTYNSPLHF.

The chain recombines TRBV5-6 with TRBJ1-1, with 7 bases that match TRBD1. This CDR3 spans 16 amino acids. Trimming took 3 bases from V and 0 from J; bases not matched to a gene: 8. Germline CDR1 SGHDT, CDR2 YYEEEE. In DNA form, the CDR3 reads TGTGCCAGCAGCTCCTTACCGGGACAGATGAACACTGAAGCTTTCTTT. Protein: CASSSLPGQMNTEAFF. The full variable domain, completed using reference TRBV5-6 and TRBJ1-1, is DAGVTQSPTHLIKTRGQQVTLRCSPKSGHDTVSWYQQALGQGPQFIFQYYEEEERQRGNFPDRFSGHQFPNYSSELNVNALLLGDSALYLCASSSLPGQMNTEAFFGQGTRLTVV.

This chain joins TRBV9 and TRBJ2-1; D is possibly TRBD2 (5 bases). CDR1 and CDR2 (germline): SGDLS, YYNGEE. The CDR3 has 15 amino acids. The ends were cut back, 4 bases at V and 5 bases at J, with 16 bases in the middle. As DNA, the CDR3 is TGTGCCAGCAGCCCTAGAAGCGGCATTAACAATGAGCAGTTCTTC. This encodes CASSPRSGINNEQFF.

The gene calls are TRBV7-9 and TRBJ1-3; D uncertain. The length of the CDR3 is 14 residues. V was shortened by 3 bases and J by 2 bases, with 8 bases between the two germline ends. Germline assignment: CDR1 SEHNR and CDR2 FQNEAQ (reference sequence). The CDR3 DNA reads as TGTGCCAGCAGCTTCGAGGCCCCTGGAAACACCATATATTTT. Protein: CASSFEAPGNTIYF.

The V and J genes are TRBV7-9 and TRBJ2-7; unclear D gene. V gave up 0 bases and J gave up 4 bases, with 4 bases separating them. Germline CDR1 and CDR2: SEHNR and FQNEAQ (reference sequence). The CDR3 is 12 amino acids. CDR3 residues: CASSLAEYEQYF. In DNA, the CDR3 is TGTGCCAGCAGCTTAGCCGAGTACGAGCAGTACTTC.

The rearrangement joins TRBV30 to TRBJ2-7, with 10 bases aligning to TRBD1. The ends lost 5 bases at V and 5 bases at J; junction bases unmatched: 6. CDR1 and CDR2 from the germline V gene are GTSNPN and SVGIG (reference sequence). The CDR3 is 13 residues long. This CDR3 reads CAWDRDRGHEQYF. Here the CDR3 DNA reads TGTGCCTGGGATAGGGACAGGGGCCACGAGCAGTACTTC.

The genes are TRBV7-9 and TRBJ2-7, with 7 bases lining up with TRBD2. The J segment lost 0 bases and the V segment lost 3 bases, leaving 8 bases of the junction unmatched. Germline CDR1 reads SEHNR; CDR2 reads FQNEAQ (reference sequence). The CDR3 length is 16 residues. The CDR3 here is CASSFNGGSFSYEQYF. In DNA, the CDR3 is TGTGCCAGCAGCTTTAACGGCGGGAGTTTCTCCTACGAGCAGTACTTC.

This clone is a singleton in its sample. The chain has TRBV6-1 and TRBJ1-2, with 12 positions matching TRBD1. V shed 4 bases and J 4 bases; nucleotides not matched to a gene: 10. The CDR3 extends over 17 amino acids. CDR1 is MNHNS and CDR2 is SASEGT in the germline V gene. The CDR3, as DNA: TGTGCCAGCAGTGCCCGGGACAGGGGGCGTGCGATCTATGGCTACACCTTC. It codes for CASSARDRGRAIYGYTF.

The CDR3 DNA reads as TGCAGCGTTGAAAGGGGAAGGGATCAGTACTTC. Amino acids: CSVERGRDQYF. V gene TRBV29-1 combines with J gene TRBJ2-4; weak D call: TRBD1 (5 bases). CDR3 length: 11 amino acids. From germline, CDR1 is SQVTM and CDR2 ANQGSEA. V lost 2 bases, J lost 12 bases, and 11 bases lay in between. The full variable domain, its missing parts supplied by reference TRBV29-1 and TRBJ2-4, is SAVISQKPSRDICQRGTSLTIQCQVDSQVTMMFWYRQQPGQSLTLIATANQGSEATYESGFVIDKFPISRPNLTFSTLTVSNMSPEDSSIYLCSVERGRDQYFGAGTRLSVL.

This clone was seen once. The rearrangement links TRBV7-2 to TRBJ2-1, with 12 bases matching TRBD2. The CDR3 sequence is 16 residues long. J lost 6 bases, V lost 5 bases, and 8 bases had no gene match. Germline CDR1 is SGHTA and CDR2 is FQGNSA. CDR3 nucleotide sequence: TGTGCCAGCAGCGGCGCGTTACTAGCGGGGGGCAATGAGCAGTTCTTC. Encoded protein: CASSGALLAGGNEQFF.

The V gene is TRBV7-9, the J gene TRBJ1-2, with D uncertain. Germline CDR1 and CDR2: SEHNR and FQNEAQ (reference sequence). This CDR3 contains 16 residues. Trimming stripped 1 base from V and 0 bases from J, with 12 bases between. In nucleotides, the CDR3 is TGTGCCAGCAGCTTAGGAGCGGCGTCAGCTAACTATGGCTACACCTTC. This gives the protein CASSLGAASANYGYTF.

The DNA of the CDR3 is TGCAGCGCCAGCGGGGGCAAAGGAAACACCATATATTTT. Its translation: CSASGGKGNTIYF. The rearrangement joins TRBV29-1 to TRBJ1-3, with a tentative D call TRBD1 (6 bases). The CDR3 is 13 amino acids. The germline gives CDR1 SQVTM, CDR2 ANQGSEA. Trimming removed 7 bases from V and 4 bases from J, with 14 bases in between.

This clone has a single count. The chain uses TRBV5-1 and TRBJ2-7; perhaps TRBD2 as D (5 bases). V gave up 3 bases and J gave up 2 bases, with 15 bases separating them. Germline V gives CDR1 SGHRS, CDR2 YFSETQ. This CDR3 has 15 residues. The CDR3 is CASSSPRGPAYEQYF. The CDR3, as DNA: TGCGCCAGCAGCTCTCCACGAGGGCCGGCCTACGAGCAGTACTTC.

The chain employs TRBV3-1 (or the pseudogene TRBV3-2) and TRBJ1-3; D gene ambiguous. Trimming took off 3 bases at V and 6 bases at J, with 6 bases between the two ends. Per the germline V gene, CDR1 is LGHDT and CDR2 is YNNKEL (reference sequence). The CDR3 contains 12 residues. In nucleotides, the CDR3 is TGTGCCAGCAGCCATTGGGCAAACACCATATATTTT. Protein sequence: CASSHWANTIYF.